The rows below give T cell receptor beta chains drawn from one sample of a study of cytomegalovirus exposure and HLA in healthy donors. Here immunoSEQ multiplex PCR was the method, and the copy in TCRdb shows in-frame clones only, minus some. In the table there are about 120,000 clones, about 76% of which are singletons. Specimen: PBMCs. These receptors were taken from a woman in her forties in good health and CMV-seronegative. Both conserved end residues are part of each CDR3. Each record gives: clone size, D gene, J gene, V gene, CDR3 length, CDR3 protein, CDR3 DNA. The D gene is left open where the match is weak. Part of the rows lack a size; the others show once, few, many or a class for expanded clones.

size: .
D: .
J: TRBJ2-1
V: TRBV4-2
length: 13
CDR3: CASSQDGNPGQFF
DNA: TGTGCCAGCAGCCAAGACGGCAACCCAGGGCAGTTCTTC

size: .
D: TRBD2
J: TRBJ2-2
V: TRBV7-9
length: 17
CDR3: CASSHGLAGVGSGELFF
DNA: TGTGCCAGCAGTCATGGACTAGCGGGAGTTGGATCCGGGGAGCTGTTTTTT

size: once
D: TRBD1
J: TRBJ2-5
V: TRBV7-9
length: 13
CDR3: CASSLDRLETQYF
DNA: TGTGCCAGCAGCTTGGACAGGTTGGAGACCCAGTACTTC

size: .
D: .
J: TRBJ2-5
V: TRBV9
length: 16
CDR3: CASSVGPTGDQETQYF
DNA: TGTGCCAGCAGCGTAGGTCCTACAGGAGACCAAGAGACCCAGTACTTC

size: .
D: TRBD2
J: TRBJ2-1
V: TRBV7-3
length: 15
CDR3: CASSLSGGGHNEQFF
DNA: TGTGCCAGCAGCTTAAGCGGGGGGGGCCACAATGAGCAGTTCTTC

size: .
D: TRBD2
J: TRBJ2-2
V: TRBV11-3
length: 15
CDR3: CASSLVGGSTGELFF
DNA: TGTGCCAGCAGCTTAGTCGGGGGGAGCACCGGGGAGCTGTTTTTT

size: .
D: .
J: TRBJ1-2
V: TRBV7-2
length: 14
CDR3: CASSPGWAFYGYTF
DNA: TGTGCCAGCAGCCCGGGATGGGCTTTCTATGGCTACACCTTC

size: once
D: .
J: TRBJ2-2
V: TRBV30
length: 14
CDR3: CAWSVRADTGELFF
DNA: TGTGCCTGGAGTGTACGAGCGGACACCGGGGAGCTGTTTTTT

size: .
D: .
J: TRBJ2-5
V: TRBV4-3
length: 15
CDR3: CASSPRGANQETQYF
DNA: TGCGCCAGCAGCCCCCGGGGAGCAAACCAAGAGACCCAGTACTTC

size: .
D: .
J: TRBJ1-1
V: TRBV28
length: 14
CDR3: CASSLKGTGTEAFF
DNA: TGTGCCAGCAGTTTGAAGGGAACAGGCACTGAAGCTTTCTTT

size: once
D: TRBD1
J: TRBJ2-4
V: TRBV6-5
length: 13
CDR3: CASRGTGGGIQYF
DNA: TGTGCCAGCAGAGGGACAGGGGGAGGCATTCAGTACTTC

size: once
D: TRBD2
J: TRBJ2-1
V: TRBV10-2
length: 14
CDR3: CASIASLAGGEQFF
DNA: TGCGCCAGCATAGCCTCACTAGCGGGGGGTGAGCAGTTCTTC

size: .
D: TRBD2
J: TRBJ2-3
V: TRBV11-3
length: 16
CDR3: CASSSGLAGVTDTQYF
DNA: TGTGCCAGCAGCTCTGGACTAGCGGGAGTCACAGATACGCAGTATTTT

size: .
D: .
J: TRBJ1-3
V: TRBV11-2
length: 10
CDR3: CASFGGTIYF
DNA: TGTGCCAGCTTCGGGGGCACCATATATTTT

size: .
D: TRBD2
J: TRBJ2-3
V: TRBV18
length: 15
CDR3: CASSPRTSSTDTQYF
DNA: TGTGCCAGCTCACCAAGGACTAGCAGCACAGATACGCAGTATTTT

size: .
D: .
J: TRBJ2-2
V: TRBV5-4
length: 16
CDR3: CASSYPGPGNTGELFF
DNA: TGTGCCAGCAGCTATCCAGGGCCTGGGAACACCGGGGAGCTGTTTTTT

size: few
D: .
J: TRBJ1-1
V: TRBV2
length: 16
CDR3: CASSDGGARLGTEAFF
DNA: TGTGCCAGCAGTGATGGGGGGGCACGTTTAGGGACTGAAGCTTTCTTT

size: .
D: TRBD2
J: TRBJ2-7
V: TRBV29-1
length: 14
CDR3: CSVELREGPYEQYF
DNA: TGCAGCGTTGAGCTGCGGGAGGGACCCTACGAGCAGTACTTC

size: once
D: .
J: TRBJ2-1
V: TRBV7-6
length: 15
CDR3: CASSLQGWADNEQFF
DNA: TGTGCCAGCAGCCTCCAGGGCTGGGCAGACAATGAGCAGTTCTTC

size: .
D: TRBD2
J: TRBJ2-5
V: TRBV7-9
length: 17
CDR3: CASSRGLAGGMEETQYF
DNA: TGTGCCAGCAGCCGGGGGCTAGCGGGAGGCATGGAAGAGACCCAGTACTTC

size: .
D: TRBD1
J: TRBJ1-5
V: TRBV6-1
length: 15
CDR3: CASSEGTGGRQPQHF
DNA: TGTGCCAGCAGTGAGGGGACAGGGGGCAGGCAGCCCCAGCATTTT

size: .
D: TRBD1
J: TRBJ1-1
V: TRBV18
length: 18
CDR3: CASSPFPAQGEGLSEAFF
DNA: TGTGCCAGCTCACCATTCCCCGCGCAGGGGGAAGGGCTGTCTGAAGCTTTCTTT

size: .
D: .
J: TRBJ1-1
V: TRBV4-1
length: 13
CDR3: CASSGRMNTEAFF
DNA: TGCGCCAGCAGCGGGAGAATGAACACTGAAGCTTTCTTT

size: .
D: TRBD2
J: TRBJ2-5
V: TRBV4-3
length: 15
CDR3: CASSLQREGGETQYF
DNA: TGCGCCAGCAGCCTCCAGCGGGAGGGCGGAGAGACCCAGTACTTC

size: .
D: TRBD2
J: TRBJ2-2
V: TRBV7-8
length: 16
CDR3: CASSSGGGPDTGELFF
DNA: TGTGCCAGCAGCTCCGGGGGGGGGCCGGACACCGGGGAGCTGTTTTTT

size: .
D: .
J: TRBJ2-2
V: TRBV6-4
length: 13
CDR3: CASSDKGTGELFF
DNA: TGTGCCAGCAGTGACAAGGGGACCGGGGAGCTGTTTTTT

size: .
D: TRBD2
J: TRBJ2-5
V: TRBV7-2
length: 18
CDR3: CASSLGIKGLAVKETQYF
DNA: TGTGCCAGCAGCTTAGGTATAAAGGGACTAGCGGTAAAAGAGACCCAGTACTTC

size: .
D: .
J: TRBJ2-7
V: TRBV19
length: 15
CDR3: CASSPEQGSSYEQYF
DNA: TGTGCCAGTAGTCCGGAGCAAGGGAGCTCCTACGAGCAGTACTTC